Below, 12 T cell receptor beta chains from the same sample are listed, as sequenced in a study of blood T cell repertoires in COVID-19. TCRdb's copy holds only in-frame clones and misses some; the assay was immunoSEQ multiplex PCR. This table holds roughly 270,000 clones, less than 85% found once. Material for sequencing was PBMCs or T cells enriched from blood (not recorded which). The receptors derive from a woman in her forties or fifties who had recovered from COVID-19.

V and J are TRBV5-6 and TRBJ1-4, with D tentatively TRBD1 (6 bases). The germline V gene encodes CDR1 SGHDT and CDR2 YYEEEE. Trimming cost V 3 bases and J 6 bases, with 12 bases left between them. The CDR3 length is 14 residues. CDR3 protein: CASSYLQGYEKLFF. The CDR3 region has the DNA TGTGCCAGCAGCTATTTACAGGGCTATGAAAAACTGTTTTTT.

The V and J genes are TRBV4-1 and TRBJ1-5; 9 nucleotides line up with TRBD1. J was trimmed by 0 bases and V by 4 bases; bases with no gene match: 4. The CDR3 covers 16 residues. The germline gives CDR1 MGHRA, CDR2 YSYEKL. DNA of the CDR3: TGCGCCAGCAGCCTGGGACAGGGCCCTAGCAATCAGCCCCAGCATTTT. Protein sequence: CASSLGQGPSNQPQHF.

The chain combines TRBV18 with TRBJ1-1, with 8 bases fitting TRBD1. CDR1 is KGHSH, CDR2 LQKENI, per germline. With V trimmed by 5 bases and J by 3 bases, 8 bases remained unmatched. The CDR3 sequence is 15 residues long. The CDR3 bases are TGTGCCAGCTCAGCTGCAGGGGGCGCGGACACTGAAGCTTTCTTT. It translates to CASSAAGGADTEAFF.

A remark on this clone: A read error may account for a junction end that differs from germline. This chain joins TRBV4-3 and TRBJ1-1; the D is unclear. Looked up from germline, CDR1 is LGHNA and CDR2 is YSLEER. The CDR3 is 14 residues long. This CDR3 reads CASSQDSHGTGAFF. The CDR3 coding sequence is TGCGCCAGCAGCCAAGATTCCCACGGTACTGGAGCTTTCTTT.

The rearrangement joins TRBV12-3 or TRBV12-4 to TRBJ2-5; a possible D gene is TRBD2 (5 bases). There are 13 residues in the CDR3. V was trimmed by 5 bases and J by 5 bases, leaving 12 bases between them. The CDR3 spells CASSGLGVETQYF. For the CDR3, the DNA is TGTGCCAGCAGTGGTCTCGGGGTCGAGACCCAGTACTTC.

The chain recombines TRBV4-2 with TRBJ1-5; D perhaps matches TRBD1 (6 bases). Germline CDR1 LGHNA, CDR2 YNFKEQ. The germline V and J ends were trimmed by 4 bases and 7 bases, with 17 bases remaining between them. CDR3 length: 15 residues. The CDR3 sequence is CASSREQGIWQPQHF. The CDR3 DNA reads TGTGCCAGCAGCCGCGAACAGGGTATCTGGCAGCCCCAGCATTTT.

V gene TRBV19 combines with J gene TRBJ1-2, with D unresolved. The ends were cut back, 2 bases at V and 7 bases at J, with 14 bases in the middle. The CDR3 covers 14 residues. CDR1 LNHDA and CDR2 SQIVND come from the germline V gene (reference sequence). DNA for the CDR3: TGTGCCAGTAGTATAAGTTTGGGAGGTCTTGGCTACACCTTC. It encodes CASSISLGGLGYTF.

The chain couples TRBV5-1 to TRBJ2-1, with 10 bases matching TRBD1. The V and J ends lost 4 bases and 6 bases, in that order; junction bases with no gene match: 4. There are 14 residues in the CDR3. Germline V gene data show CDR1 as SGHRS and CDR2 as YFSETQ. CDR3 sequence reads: CASSVGQGGNEQFF. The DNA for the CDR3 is TGCGCCAGCAGCGTTGGACAGGGGGGCAATGAGCAGTTCTTC.

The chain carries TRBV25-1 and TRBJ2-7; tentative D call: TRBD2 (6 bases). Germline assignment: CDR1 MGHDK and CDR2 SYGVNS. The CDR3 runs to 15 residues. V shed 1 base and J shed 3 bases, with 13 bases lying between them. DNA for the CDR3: TGTGCCAGCAGTGAATTGGGGGGTTCCCGCTACGAGCAGTACTTC. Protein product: CASSELGGSRYEQYF.

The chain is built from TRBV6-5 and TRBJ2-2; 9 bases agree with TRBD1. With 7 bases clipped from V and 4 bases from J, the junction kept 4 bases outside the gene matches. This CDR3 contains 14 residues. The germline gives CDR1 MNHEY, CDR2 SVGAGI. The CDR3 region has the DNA TGTGCCAGCAAACAGGGGGCGGGCACCGGGGAGCTGTTTTTT. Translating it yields CASKQGAGTGELFF.

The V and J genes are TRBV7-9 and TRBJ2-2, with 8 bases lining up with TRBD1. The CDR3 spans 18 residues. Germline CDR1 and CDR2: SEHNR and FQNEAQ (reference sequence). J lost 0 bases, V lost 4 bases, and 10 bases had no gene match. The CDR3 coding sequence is TGTGCCAGCAGCTCAGACAGGGCCAGGGGGCCGAACACCGGGGAGCTGTTTTTT. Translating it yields CASSSDRARGPNTGELFF.

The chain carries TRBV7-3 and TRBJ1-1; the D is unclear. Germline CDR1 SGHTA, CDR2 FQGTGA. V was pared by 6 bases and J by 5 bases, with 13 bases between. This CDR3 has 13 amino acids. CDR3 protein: CASSIGPGTEAFF. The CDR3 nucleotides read TGTGCCAGCAGTATCGGACCGGGGACTGAAGCTTTCTTT.